This TCR beta chain was retrieved from a study of cytotoxic CD8 clonotypes in ibrutinib-treated CLL. Study-level information: Response samples followed a median about 11 months of treatment, range 6 to 36. On average, each sample had approximately 250,000 productive templates and about 89,000 productive rearrangements.

The count of this clone is one. Its antigen is as yet unknown. Measured with immunoSEQ multiplex PCR; TCRdb has only the in-frame clones, and not every one. Altogether approximately 30,000 clones are present, around three quarters being singletons, with the ten largest covering roughly 50%. Findings and limits, study-wide: Sustained-remission and progressing patients diverged in sampling times. Public clonotypes were seen rarely and were contracted or stable on treatment.

Germline CDR1 reads SGHVS; CDR2 reads FNYEAQ. Deletions cut 9 bases from V and 9 bases from J, with 27 bases between. CDR3 length: 16 residues. This receptor was taken from a human donor with chronic lymphocytic leukemia. This rearrangement joins TRBV7-6 to TRBJ2-1, with D maybe TRBD1 (6 bases). Sequenced material: PBMCs, taken after 24 months of ibrutinib treatment. The CDR3 DNA sequence: TGTGCCAGTACCCCCCTCCAGGGGTTAGGGCACGGTGAGCAGTTCTTC. This encodes CASTPLQGLGHGEQFF.